A single sample gave rise to the 20 T cell receptor beta chains below, sequenced in a study of blood T cell repertoires in COVID-19. Sequenced by immunoSEQ multiplex PCR; TCRdb stores in-frame clones only, minus some. The sample lists about 140,000 clones; roughly 85% were seen once. Sequencing used peripheral blood. The receptors come from a man between 50 and 59 years old with acute or convalescent COVID-19.

This chain uses TRBV10-3 with TRBJ2-7, with 12 bases matching TRBD2. CDR1 is ENHRY, CDR2 SYGVKD, per germline. V lost 4 bases and J lost 5; bases outside the gene matches: 3. The CDR3 is made up of 14 amino acids. DNA of the CDR3: TGTGCCATCAGTGCTAGCGGGAGGGGGAACGAGCAGTACTTC. Its protein is CAISASGRGNEQYF.

This clone was recorded once. J is TRBJ2-1 and V is TRBV6-4; 9 nucleotides agree with TRBD1. V dropped 3 bases and J dropped 9; count of bases not matched to a gene: 6. The CDR3 runs to 14 residues. Germline V gene lookup returns CDR1 MRHNA and CDR2 SNTAGT. The CDR3 is CASSEVRDRAEQFF. The CDR3 nucleotides are TGTGCCAGCAGTGAGGTCCGGGACAGGGCTGAGCAGTTCTTC.

The chain employs TRBV30 and TRBJ2-7; the D gene is possibly TRBD1 (6 bases). The germline V and J ends were trimmed by 0 bases and 3 bases, with 9 bases remaining between them. Germline-derived CDR1 and CDR2 are GTSNPN and SVGIG (reference sequence). The CDR3 covers 13 residues. This CDR3 is CAWSVQGIYEQYF. The CDR3 DNA follows: TGTGCCTGGAGTGTACAGGGTATCTACGAGCAGTACTTC.

CDR3 DNA sequence: TGTGCCAGTAGTATGGTAGCGGGCTACAATGAGCAGTTCTTC. Protein sequence: CASSMVAGYNEQFF. The chain joins TRBV19 to TRBJ2-1; 7 bases are shared with TRBD2. The V gene end was trimmed by 3 bases and the J gene end by 3 bases; junction bases not matched to a gene: 2. Germline-derived CDR1 and CDR2 are LNHDA and SQIVND (reference sequence). The CDR3 runs to 14 residues. The full variable domain, its missing parts supplied by reference TRBV19 and TRBJ2-1, is DGGITQSPKYLFRKEGQNVTLSCEQNLNHDAMYWYRQDPGQGLRLIYYSQIVNDFQKGDIAEGYSVSREKKESFPLTVTSAQKNPTAFYLCASSMVAGYNEQFFGPGTRLTVL.

J is TRBJ1-2 and V is TRBV28; possibly TRBD1 for D (6 bases). This CDR3 is built from 13 residues. V lost 7 bases and J lost 2, with 11 bases in between. Germline CDR1 MDHEN, CDR2 SYDVKM. CDR3 loop: CASTLRGNYGYTF. DNA of the CDR3: TGTGCCAGCACCCTCAGGGGAAACTATGGCTACACCTTC.

As to this clone: The sample holds other DNA sequences that translate to the same CDR3. The chain employs TRBV18 and TRBJ2-7; possibly TRBD1 for D (5 bases). V was clipped by 0 bases and J by 1 base, with 7 bases between them. Germline CDR1 and CDR2: KGHSH and LQKENI. The CDR3 length is 14 residues. For the CDR3, the DNA is TGTGCCAGCTCACCACCGCAGGGATCCTACGAGCAGTACTTC. Its protein product is CASSPPQGSYEQYF.

The chain uses TRBV6-2 or TRBV6-3 and TRBJ1-6; 10 nucleotides match TRBD1. The germline CDR1 and CDR2 sequences are MNHEY and SVGEGT. V was pared by 5 bases and J by 7 bases, with 2 bases of the junction left unmatched. The CDR3 runs to 14 residues. The CDR3 reads CASSPGQGNSPLHF. CDR3 nucleotide sequence: TGTGCCAGCAGTCCGGGACAGGGGAATTCACCCCTCCACTTT.

The chain has TRBV5-1 and TRBJ1-6; 7 nucleotides agree with TRBD1. CDR1 and CDR2 (germline): SGHRS, YFSETQ. This CDR3 has 14 amino acids. V was clipped by 0 bases and J by 9 bases; unmatched bases: 3. CDR3 residues: CASSLDRGSSPLHF. CDR3 sequence (DNA): TGCGCCAGCAGCTTGGACAGGGGAAGTTCACCCCTCCACTTT.

The rearrangement uses TRBV12-5 and TRBJ1-1; 7 nucleotides align to TRBD1. The CDR3 length is 15 residues. Germline trimming cut 2 bases from V and 3 bases from J; bases unmatched to any gene: 6. Germline V gene lookup returns CDR1 LGHNT and CDR2 FRNRAP. The CDR3 DNA reads TGTGCTAGTGGTTTGCCCCGGACAGGTTACACTGAAGCTTTCTTT. Its translation is CASGLPRTGYTEAFF. The variable domain in full, with the rest retrieved from reference TRBV12-5 and TRBJ1-1, is DARVTQTPRHKVTEMGQEVTMRCQPILGHNTVFWYRQTMMQGLELLAYFRNRAPLDDSGMPKDRFSAEMPDATLATLKIQPSEPRDSAVYFCASGLPRTGYTEAFFGQGTRLTVV.

V and J are TRBV5-5 and TRBJ2-5; D is perhaps TRBD1 (6 bases). The CDR3 sequence is 13 residues long. The V gene lost 7 bases and the J gene lost 5 bases, with 15 bases spanning the gap. Germline-derived CDR1 and CDR2 are SGHKS and YYEKEE (reference sequence). The CDR3 loop reads CASGQGFAETQYF. The CDR3 DNA sequence: TGTGCCAGCGGGCAGGGGTTTGCGGAGACCCAGTACTTC. The full variable domain, rest sourced from reference TRBV5-5 and TRBJ2-5, is DAGVTQSPTHLIKTRGQQVTLRCSPISGHKSVSWYQQVLGQGPQFIFQYYEKEERGRGNFPDRFSARQFPNYSSELNVNALLLGDSALYLCASGQGFAETQYFGPGTRLLVL.

The CDR3 here is CASSESPGGGELFF. CDR3 in DNA: TGTGCCAGCAGTGAATCCCCCGGGGGCGGGGAGCTGTTTTTT. The V call is TRBV25-1, the J call TRBJ2-2; perhaps TRBD2 as D (6 bases). The ends were cut back, 1 base at V and 7 bases at J, with 10 bases in the middle. Germline CDR1 is MGHDK and CDR2 is SYGVNS. The CDR3 has 14 amino acids. The full variable domain, completed using reference TRBV25-1 and TRBJ2-2, is EADIYQTPRYLVIGTGKKITLECSQTMGHDKMYWYQQDPGMELHLIHYSYGVNSTEKGDLSSESTVSRIRTEHFPLTLESARPSHTSQYLCASSESPGGGELFFGEGSRLTVL.

This chain links TRBV6-1 with TRBJ2-5; tentatively, D is TRBD1 (5 bases). The CDR3 is 17 residues long. V was pared by 1 base and J by 5 bases, with 20 bases between. CDR1 is MNHNS, CDR2 SASEGT, per germline. The DNA of the CDR3 is TGTGCCAGCAGTGAAGATGTGACAGTGAGAGTGCGGGAGACCCAGTACTTC. Its protein product is CASSEDVTVRVRETQYF.

J is TRBJ2-4 and V is TRBV7-2; 7 bases are shared with TRBD2. With 4 bases clipped from V and 3 bases from J, the junction kept 0 bases outside the gene matches. This CDR3 has 13 amino acids. Germline V gives CDR1 SGHTA, CDR2 FQGNSA. The CDR3 coding sequence is TGTGCCAGCAGCTCGGGAGGCAAAAACATTCAGTACTTC. The encoded protein is CASSSGGKNIQYF.

The rearrangement joins TRBV27 to TRBJ1-2; 7 bases map to TRBD1. CDR3 length equals 15 residues. Germline V gene lookup returns CDR1 MNHEY and CDR2 SMNVEV (reference sequence). Germline trimming cut 5 bases from V and 0 bases from J; bases unmatched to any gene: 6. The CDR3 nucleotides read TGTGCCAGCAGTCCCACCGGGACAGCTAACTATGGCTACACCTTC. The encoded protein is CASSPTGTANYGYTF.

The chain employs TRBV30 and TRBJ2-2; D uncertain. Trimming stripped 0 bases from V and 6 bases from J, with 14 bases between. Germline CDR1 and CDR2: GTSNPN and SVGIG (reference sequence). CDR3 length: 15 amino acids. CDR3 sequence: CAWSVLAILAGELFF. The CDR3 DNA reads as TGTGCCTGGAGTGTCCTCGCAATCTTAGCCGGGGAGCTGTTTTTT.

The chain employs TRBV5-4 and TRBJ1-6; D is perhaps TRBD1 (6 bases). Germline V CDR1 and CDR2: SGHNT, YYREEE (reference sequence). The CDR3 is 15 residues long. The V end was cut by 3 bases, the J end by 7 bases, with 14 bases between. CDR3 nucleotide sequence: TGTGCCAGCAGCTCGTGGCAGGGGCTCAATTCACCCCTCCACTTT. This sequence encodes CASSSWQGLNSPLHF. The full variable domain, its missing parts supplied by reference TRBV5-4 and TRBJ1-6, is ETGVTQSPTHLIKTRGQQVTLRCSSQSGHNTVSWYQQALGQGPQFIFQYYREEENGRGNFPPRFSGLQFPNYSSELNVNALELDDSALYLCASSSWQGLNSPLHFGNGTRLTVT.

The chain recombines TRBV7-3 with TRBJ2-2; 13 positions match TRBD2. Germline loops: CDR1 SGHTA, CDR2 FQGTGA. The CDR3 sequence is 16 residues long. With V trimmed by 5 bases and J by 5 bases, 5 bases remained unmatched. The CDR3 loop is CASSPPGLAGTGELFF. In DNA form, the CDR3 reads TGTGCCAGCAGCCCCCCGGGACTAGCGGGGACCGGGGAGCTGTTTTTT.

The chain joins TRBV27 to TRBJ1-2; 7 bases are a match to TRBD1. The CDR3 covers 16 residues. After removal of 5 bases from V and 5 bases from J, the junction contained 14 bases not matched to a gene. Per the germline V gene, CDR1 is MNHEY and CDR2 is SMNVEV (reference sequence). CDR3 nucleotides: TGTGCCAGCAGTCCCCTCGGGACAGACGGAAGGTATGGCTACACCTTC. Amino acid sequence: CASSPLGTDGRYGYTF.

This chain links TRBV9 with TRBJ2-5; 13 bases agree with TRBD2. The CDR3 extends over 15 amino acids. The germline gives CDR1 SGDLS, CDR2 YYNGEE. V trimming: 0 bases; J trimming: 4 bases; junction bases outside the gene matches: 0. The CDR3 nucleotides read TGTGCCAGCAGCGTAGGACTAGCGGGGGGAGAGACCCAGTACTTC. Translating gives CASSVGLAGGETQYF.

The chain recombines TRBV5-1 with TRBJ2-1; TRBD1 matches at 7 bases. The CDR3 is 14 amino acids. V dropped 4 bases and J dropped 0; count of bases not matched to a gene: 1. The germline CDR1 and CDR2 sequences are SGHRS and YFSETQ. The CDR3 DNA reads TGCGCCAGCAGCGCAGGGGGCTCCTACAATGAGCAGTTCTTC. Translating gives CASSAGGSYNEQFF. Full variable domain (missing parts from reference TRBV5-1 and TRBJ2-1): KAGVTQTPRYLIKTRGQQVTLSCSPISGHRSVSWYQQTPGQGLQFLFEYFSETQRNKGNFPGRFSGRQFSNSRSEMNVSTLELGDSALYLCASSAGGSYNEQFFGPGTRLTVL.